This TCR beta chain derives from a study of cytomegalovirus exposure and HLA in healthy donors. The study, taken as a whole, reports: Fewer N-insertions than the 666-donor mean were reportedly shown by an Asian-associated ancestry cluster in a later analysis.

Notes on this clone: What it binds is not known.

Germline assignment: CDR1 SNHLY and CDR2 FYNNEI. The CDR3 covers 13 residues. V was clipped by 3 bases and J by 6 bases; unmatched bases: 5. PCR amplification relied on 60 Vbeta primers (plus 13 Jbeta primers). Sequencing was performed with immunoSEQ multiplex PCR; in TCRdb, only in-frame clones are kept and a portion is missing. The table has 90,000 to 120,000 clones, 65% to 85% seen once. The V call is TRBV2, the J call TRBJ2-7; TRBD1 matches 7 bases. The receptor comes from a man aged 25 to 45 in good health and CMV-seronegative. Sequenced: PBMCs. The CDR3: CASSDSAGGEQYF. The CDR3, as DNA: TGTGCCAGCAGTGACTCGGCAGGGGGCGAGCAGTACTTC. The full variable domain, rest sourced from reference TRBV2 and TRBJ2-7, is EPEVTQTPSHQVTQMGQEVILRCVPISNHLYFYWYRQILGQKVEFLVSFYNNEISEKSEIFDDQFSVERPDGSNFTLKIRSTKLEDSAMYFCASSDSAGGEQYFGPGTRLTVT.